This T cell receptor (beta chain) originates from a study of tissue T cells after allogeneic stem cell transplantation. Broader study findings: Blood and spleen captured only part of the tissue TCR repertoire.

Non-transplant comparator patients with other cancers had at least five gastrointestinal samples and no known gastrointestinal disease. V lost 8 bases and J 5 bases, leaving 19 bases between the germline ends. The CDR3 runs to 13 residues. CDR1 is SQVTM, CDR2 ANQGSEA, per germline. On this clone: What it binds is unknown.

Libraries were prepared by immunoSEQ multiplex PCR; TCRdb keeps only in-frame clonotypes and omits some of them. In the table there are around 6,400 clones, less than 70% of which are singletons. This chain joins TRBV29-1 and TRBJ2-7; D not resolved. The source of this sequence is a female donor older than 55 with lung cancer. The sequences come from duodenum tissue, collected at autopsy. The CDR3 DNA sequence: TGCAGCTGTCTTAAGGGAAGTTGGAACGAGCAGTACTTC. This sequence encodes CSCLKGSWNEQYF.